This T cell receptor (beta chain) was sequenced for a study of CD8 T cells in ankylosing spondylitis. Making the TCR beta libraries involved quantitative 5'-RACE with molecular barcodes. TCRdb re-called the 5' RACE reads with MiXCR, one entry per CDR3 protein. The profile shows more than 100,000 distinct CDR3 sequences, roughly an eighth of them singletons. Comment on this clonotype: This clone may be a read error of a much larger clone one base away.

This receptor was identified in a female donor with ankylosing spondylitis or in good health (not recorded which). Sequenced: blood, either unsorted or a sorted T cell fraction (not recorded which).

CDR3 coding DNA: TGCAGCGTTATGGAGCCTGGGAGCTCCTACGAGCAGTACTTC. As protein: CSVMEPGSSYEQYF. The J gene is TRBJ2-7, the V gene TRBV29-1, with D maybe TRBD2 (5 bases). Per germline, CDR1 SQVTM and CDR2 ANQGSEA. The CDR3 length is 14 residues. Trimming cost V 5 bases and J 0 bases, with 14 bases left between them.